This T cell receptor (beta chain) was documented in a study of blood T cell repertoires in COVID-19. Turning to the study itself: Samples taken during acute and convalescent COVID-19 were collected in the United States, Italy and Spain. Sample material is recorded as cDNA or gDNA derived from T cells, B-cell-depleted T cells, or PBMCs.

Trimming left V 5 bases short and J 3 bases short, with 13 bases between. The CDR3 is made up of 14 amino acids. Germline lookup yields CDR1 MNHEY and CDR2 SMNVEV (reference sequence). How the authors handled the data: It was from reference gene primer amplification that nucleated cell counts were estimated. Profiling relied on immunoSEQ multiplex PCR, and the TCRdb table lists in-frame clones only, not all of them. Clone size and the V and J calls come from that table; the DNA yielded D and trimming. Found here are fewer than 15,000 clones, about 88% of them singletons; the top ten hold 2% to 3%. The sample consisted of peripheral blood. This chain uses TRBV27 with TRBJ1-2; no clear D gene. The TCR was taken from a human donor in a cohort sampled during active COVID-19. The CDR3 spells CASSTNVADYGYTF. The CDR3 region has the DNA TGTGCCAGCAGTACTAATGTGGCGGACTATGGCTACACCTTC.